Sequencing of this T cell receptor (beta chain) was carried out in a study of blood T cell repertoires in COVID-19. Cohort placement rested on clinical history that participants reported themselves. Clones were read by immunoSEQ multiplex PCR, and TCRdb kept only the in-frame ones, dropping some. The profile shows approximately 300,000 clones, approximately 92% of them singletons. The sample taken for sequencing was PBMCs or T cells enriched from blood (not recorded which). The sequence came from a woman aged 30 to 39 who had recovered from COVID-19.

CDR3 amino acids: CASSLRQGSRAGELFF. For the CDR3, the DNA is TGCGCCAGCAGCCTCAGACAGGGGTCGAGGGCCGGGGAGCTGTTTTTT. This chain links TRBV4-3 with TRBJ2-2; 8 positions match TRBD1. Trimming took 4 bases from V and 6 from J; bases not matched to a gene: 10. The CDR3 is made up of 16 amino acids. Looked up from germline, CDR1 is LGHNA and CDR2 is YSLEER.